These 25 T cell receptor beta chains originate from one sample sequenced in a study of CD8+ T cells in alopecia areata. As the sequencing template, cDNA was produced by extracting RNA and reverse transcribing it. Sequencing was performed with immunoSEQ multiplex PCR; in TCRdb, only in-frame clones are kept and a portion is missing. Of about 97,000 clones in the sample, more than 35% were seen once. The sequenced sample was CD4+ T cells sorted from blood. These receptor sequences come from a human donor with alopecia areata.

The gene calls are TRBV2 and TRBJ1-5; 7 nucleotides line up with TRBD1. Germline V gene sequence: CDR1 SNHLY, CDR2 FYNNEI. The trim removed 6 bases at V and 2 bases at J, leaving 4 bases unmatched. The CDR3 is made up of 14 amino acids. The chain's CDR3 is CASRAGGGNQPQHF. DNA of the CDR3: TGTGCCAGCAGGGCAGGGGGGGGCAATCAGCCCCAGCATTTT.

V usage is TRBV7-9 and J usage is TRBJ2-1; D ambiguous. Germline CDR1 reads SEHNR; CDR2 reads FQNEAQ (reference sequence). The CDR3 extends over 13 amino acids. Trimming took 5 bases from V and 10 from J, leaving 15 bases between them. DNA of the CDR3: TGTGCCAGCAGCAGAGACTCGACATACGAGCAGTTCTTC. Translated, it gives CASSRDSTYEQFF.

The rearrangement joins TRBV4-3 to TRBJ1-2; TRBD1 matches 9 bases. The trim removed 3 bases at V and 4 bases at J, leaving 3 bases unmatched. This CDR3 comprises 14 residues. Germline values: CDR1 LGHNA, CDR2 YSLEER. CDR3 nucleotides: TGCGCCAGCAGCCAGGACAGGGGCCGCTATGGCTACACCTTC. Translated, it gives CASSQDRGRYGYTF.

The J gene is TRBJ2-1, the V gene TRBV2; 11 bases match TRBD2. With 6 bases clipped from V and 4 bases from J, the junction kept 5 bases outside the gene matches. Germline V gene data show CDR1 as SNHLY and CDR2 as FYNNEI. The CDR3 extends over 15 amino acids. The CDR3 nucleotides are TGTGCCAGCAGACCTCTAGCGGGGGGATACAATGAGCAGTTCTTC. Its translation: CASRPLAGGYNEQFF.

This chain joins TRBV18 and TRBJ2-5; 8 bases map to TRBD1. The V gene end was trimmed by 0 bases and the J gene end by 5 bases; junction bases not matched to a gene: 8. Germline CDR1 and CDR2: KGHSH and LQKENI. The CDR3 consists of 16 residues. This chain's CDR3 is CASSPPTGAHGETQYF. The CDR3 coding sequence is TGTGCCAGCTCACCACCGACAGGGGCCCACGGCGAGACCCAGTACTTC.

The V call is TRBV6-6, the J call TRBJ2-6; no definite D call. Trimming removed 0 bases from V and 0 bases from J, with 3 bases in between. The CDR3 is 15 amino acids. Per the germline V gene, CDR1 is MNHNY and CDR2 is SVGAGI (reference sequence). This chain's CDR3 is CASSYSSSGANVLTF. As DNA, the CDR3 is TGTGCCAGCAGTTACTCCAGCTCTGGGGCCAACGTCCTGACTTTC.

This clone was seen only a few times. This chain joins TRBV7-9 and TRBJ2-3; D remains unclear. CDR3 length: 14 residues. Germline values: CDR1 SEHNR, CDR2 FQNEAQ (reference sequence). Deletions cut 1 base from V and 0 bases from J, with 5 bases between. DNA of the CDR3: TGTGCCAGCAGCTTAGGCCCTAGCACAGATACGCAGTATTTT. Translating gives CASSLGPSTDTQYF.

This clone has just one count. CDR3 region: CATRSGDGRTEAFF. CDR3 nucleotides: TGTGCCACCAGGAGCGGGGACGGAAGGACTGAAGCTTTCTTT. The V and J genes are TRBV15 and TRBJ1-1; D is perhaps TRBD1 (5 bases). V was clipped by 6 bases and J by 5 bases, with 16 bases between them. CDR3 length equals 14 residues. Germline V gene sequence: CDR1 LNHNV, CDR2 YYDKDF (reference sequence).

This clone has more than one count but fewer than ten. The CDR3 DNA sequence: TGCAGCGTTGAAGATCGGTTCTTGGGGTACCCTGAAGCTTTCTTT. It is translated as CSVEDRFLGYPEAFF. The chain carries TRBV29-1 and TRBJ1-1; D gene unclear. Germline CDR1 is SQVTM and CDR2 is ANQGSEA. This CDR3 is 15 amino acids long. V was cut by 0 bases and J by 6 bases, with 17 bases left in between. Looking up the rest from reference TRBV29-1 and TRBJ1-1 gives the full variable domain: SAVISQKPSRDICQRGTSLTIQCQVDSQVTMMFWYRQQPGQSLTLIATANQGSEATYESGFVIDKFPISRPNLTFSTLTVSNMSPEDSSIYLCSVEDRFLGYPEAFFGQGTRLTVV.

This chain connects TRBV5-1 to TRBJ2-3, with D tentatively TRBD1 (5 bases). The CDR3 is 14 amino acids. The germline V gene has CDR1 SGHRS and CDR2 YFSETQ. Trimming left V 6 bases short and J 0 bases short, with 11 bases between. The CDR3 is CASTRTTSTDTQYF. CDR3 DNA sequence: TGCGCCAGCACTAGGACAACCAGCACAGATACGCAGTATTTT.

The CDR3 bases are TGTGCCAGCAGACGGACTAGCGCTGGGGCCAACGTCCTGACTTTC. Translated, it gives CASRRTSAGANVLTF. The V gene is TRBV6-5, the J gene TRBJ2-6; 9 bases align to TRBD2. Germline V gene lookup returns CDR1 MNHEY and CDR2 SVGAGI. With 6 bases clipped from V and 2 bases from J, the junction kept 2 bases outside the gene matches. The CDR3 has 15 amino acids.

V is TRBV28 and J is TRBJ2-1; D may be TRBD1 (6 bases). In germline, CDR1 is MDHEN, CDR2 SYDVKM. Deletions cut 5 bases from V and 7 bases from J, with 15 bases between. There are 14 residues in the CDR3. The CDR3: CASSVGSGTNEQFF. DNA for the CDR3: TGTGCCAGCAGTGTGGGGTCCGGGACAAATGAGCAGTTCTTC.

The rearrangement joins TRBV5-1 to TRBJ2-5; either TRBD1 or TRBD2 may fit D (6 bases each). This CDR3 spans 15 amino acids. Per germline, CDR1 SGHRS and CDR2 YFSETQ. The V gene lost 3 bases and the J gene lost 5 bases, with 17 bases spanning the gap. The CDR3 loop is CASSWGAQGGETQYF. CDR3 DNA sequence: TGCGCCAGCAGCTGGGGGGCCCAGGGAGGCGAGACCCAGTACTTC.

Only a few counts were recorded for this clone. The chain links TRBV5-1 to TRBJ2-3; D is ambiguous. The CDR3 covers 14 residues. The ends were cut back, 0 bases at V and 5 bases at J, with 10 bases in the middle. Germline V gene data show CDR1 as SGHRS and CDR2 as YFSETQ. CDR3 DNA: TGCGCCAGCAGCTTGGTTCGCCGAGAAGATACGCAGTATTTT. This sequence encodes CASSLVRREDTQYF.

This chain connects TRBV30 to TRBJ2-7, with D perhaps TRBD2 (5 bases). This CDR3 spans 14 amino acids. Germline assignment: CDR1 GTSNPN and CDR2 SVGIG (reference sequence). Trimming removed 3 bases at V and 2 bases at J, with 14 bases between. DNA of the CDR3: TGTGCCTGGAGCTTTTCCGGGAATCCCTACGAGCAGTACTTC. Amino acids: CAWSFSGNPYEQYF.

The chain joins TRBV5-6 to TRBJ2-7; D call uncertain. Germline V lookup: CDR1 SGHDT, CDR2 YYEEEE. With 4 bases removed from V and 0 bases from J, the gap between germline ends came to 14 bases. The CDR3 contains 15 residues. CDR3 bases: TGTGCCAGCAGCGCCGGTACAGTAACCTCCTACGAGCAGTACTTC. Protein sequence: CASSAGTVTSYEQYF.

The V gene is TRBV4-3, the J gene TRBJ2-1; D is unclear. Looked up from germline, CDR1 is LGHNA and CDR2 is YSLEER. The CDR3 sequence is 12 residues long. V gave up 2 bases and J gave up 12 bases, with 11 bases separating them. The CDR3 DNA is TGCGCCAGCAGCCAATACGTTGGGCCGCAGTTCTTC. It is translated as CASSQYVGPQFF.

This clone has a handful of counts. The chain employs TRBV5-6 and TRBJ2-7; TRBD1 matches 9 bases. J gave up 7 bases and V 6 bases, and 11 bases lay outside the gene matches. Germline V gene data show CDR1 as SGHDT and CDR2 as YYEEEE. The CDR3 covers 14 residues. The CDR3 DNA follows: TGTGCCAGCAACCTCCGGGACAGGGTCGGGGAGCAGTACTTC. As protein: CASNLRDRVGEQYF.

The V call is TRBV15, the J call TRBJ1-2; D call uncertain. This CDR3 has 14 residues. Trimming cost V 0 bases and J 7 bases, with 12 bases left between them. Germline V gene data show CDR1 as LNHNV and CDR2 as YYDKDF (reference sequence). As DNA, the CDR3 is TGTGCCACCAGCAGAGACCACCTTACGGGTGGCTACACCTTC. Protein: CATSRDHLTGGYTF. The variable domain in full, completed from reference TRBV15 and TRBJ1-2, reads DAMVIQNPRYQVTQFGKPVTLSCSQTLNHNVMYWYQQKSSQAPKLLFHYYDKDFNNEADTPDNFQSRRPNTSFCFLDIRSPGLGDTAMYLCATSRDHLTGGYTFGSGTRLTVV.

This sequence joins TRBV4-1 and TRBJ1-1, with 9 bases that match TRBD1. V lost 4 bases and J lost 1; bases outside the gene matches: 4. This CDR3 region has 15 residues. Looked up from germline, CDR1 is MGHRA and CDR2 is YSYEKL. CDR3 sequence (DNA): TGCGCCAGCAGCCTCCAACAGGGGGCGAACACTGAAGCTTTCTTT. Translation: CASSLQQGANTEAFF.

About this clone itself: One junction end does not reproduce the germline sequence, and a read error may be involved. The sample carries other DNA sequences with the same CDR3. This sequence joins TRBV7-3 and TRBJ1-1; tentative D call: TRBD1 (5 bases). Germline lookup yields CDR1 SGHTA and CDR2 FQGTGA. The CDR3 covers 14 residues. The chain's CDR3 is CASSHGGTNTEAFF. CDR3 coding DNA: TGTGCCAGCAGCCACGGTGGGACGAACACTGAAGCCTTCTTT.

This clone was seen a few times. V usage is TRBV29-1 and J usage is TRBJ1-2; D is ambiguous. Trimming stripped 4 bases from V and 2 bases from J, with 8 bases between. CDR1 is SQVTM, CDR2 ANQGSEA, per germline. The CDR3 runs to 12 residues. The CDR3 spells CSVAIGNYGYTF. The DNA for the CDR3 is TGCAGCGTTGCAATAGGGAACTATGGCTACACCTTC.

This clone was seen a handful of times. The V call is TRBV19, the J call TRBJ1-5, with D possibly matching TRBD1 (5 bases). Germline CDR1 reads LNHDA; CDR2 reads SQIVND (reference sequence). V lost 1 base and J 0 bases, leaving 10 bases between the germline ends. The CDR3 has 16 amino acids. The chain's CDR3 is CASSIGGGYSNQPQHF. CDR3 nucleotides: TGTGCCAGTAGTATAGGCGGGGGGTATAGCAATCAGCCCCAGCATTTT. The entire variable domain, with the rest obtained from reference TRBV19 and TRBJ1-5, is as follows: DGGITQSPKYLFRKEGQNVTLSCEQNLNHDAMYWYRQDPGQGLRLIYYSQIVNDFQKGDIAEGYSVSREKKESFPLTVTSAQKNPTAFYLCASSIGGGYSNQPQHFGDGTRLSIL.

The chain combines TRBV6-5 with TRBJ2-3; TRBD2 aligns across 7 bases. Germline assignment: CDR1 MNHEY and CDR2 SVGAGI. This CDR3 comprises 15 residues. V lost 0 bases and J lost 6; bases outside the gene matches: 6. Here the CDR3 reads CASSYSYGRKDTQYF. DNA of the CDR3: TGTGCCAGCAGTTACTCGTACGGGAGGAAGGATACGCAGTATTTT.

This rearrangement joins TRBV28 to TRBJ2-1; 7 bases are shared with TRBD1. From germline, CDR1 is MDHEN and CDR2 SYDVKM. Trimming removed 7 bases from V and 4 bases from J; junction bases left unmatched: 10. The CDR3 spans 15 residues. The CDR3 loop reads CASTRTGEGYNEQFF. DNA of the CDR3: TGTGCCAGCACCCGCACAGGGGAAGGGTACAATGAGCAGTTCTTC.